This T cell receptor beta chain comes out of a study of T cells in Graves' hyperthyroidism and ophthalmopathy (dated by TCRdb to the late 2010s). Regarding the complete study: To identify TCR V-J signatures that set the groups apart, the researchers used a discovery cohort of about a hundred patients, made up of roughly 45 with Graves' ophthalmopathy and around 58 with stable Graves' hyperthyroidism. According to the paper, TCR Vbeta CDR3 sequencing was carried out on around 140 peripheral blood samples, which came from around 43 ophthalmopathy, approximately 72 hyperthyroidism and roughly 17 progressor patients. The roughly 100 discovery patients were divided at random into training and test sets in a 7:3 ratio. The study also compared thyroid tissue and blood T-cell repertoires from several Graves' hyperthyroidism patients. Prospective prediction of ophthalmopathy was tested in an independent validation cohort of 18 to 20 hyperthyroidism patients and some 17 patients who later progressed to ophthalmopathy. Following sampling, methimazole starting at 30 mg daily was given to hyperthyroidism patients, and high-dose intravenous methylprednisolone was given to ophthalmopathy patients. Broader findings and caveats from the paper: Sample size was not statistically predetermined, and blinding of investigators to group allocation was not performed. In validation, the model predicted progression to ophthalmopathy with around 71% sensitivity and roughly 72% specificity, a median of approximately 6.5 months before onset. Blood samples also contained most of the expanded thyroid clonotypes (frequency above 0.001), which suggests that blood repertoires may reflect thyroid immune responses. In cross-validation, a model built on a 13 V-J signature told ophthalmopathy apart from stable hyperthyroidism with approximately 90% sensitivity and roughly 83% specificity, and in testing the same model reached 80%/75%.

Spanning cysteine to phenylalanine, the CDR3 consists of 15 amino acids. CDR3 DNA only is kept here, 45 bases in frame from base 1. The V and J ends are trimmed by 5 bases and 6 bases, leaving 19 bases between them. The germline V gene gives CDR1 as SGHTA and CDR2 as FQGTGA. Stable Graves' hyperthyroidism was defined as no progression to ophthalmopathy during 18 months of follow-up. Hyperthyroidism patients were newly diagnosed, had a disease duration of under 2 months, and were aged 18 to 65 years. Exclusion was applied to patients with uncontrolled infections, other autoimmune diseases, pregnancy or lactation. Clinical symptoms, serum thyroxine and TRAb, thyroid ultrasound, and orbital computed tomography formed the basis for the diagnoses. Total RNA was extracted using Trizol reagent, and RNA quality was assessed on an Agilent 2100 Bioanalyzer. About this clonotype itself: Its antigen remains unidentified. There are no base qualities to consult, and no much larger clone falls within one base.

The TCR beta CDR3 regions were amplified from RNA transcripts. The TCR CDR3 was subjected to a first round of RT-PCR using the HTBI primer set and the Qiagen OneStep RT-PCR kit. Libraries were constructed in a second round of multiplex PCR, after which size selection and purification were carried out. Paired-end sequencing of the libraries was performed with 100 bp reads on an Illumina HiSeq2000. As for the authors' bioinformatics: SOAPnuke was used to process the raw data, removing reads that contained adapters or uncalled bases, had a mean Phred below 15, or lacked an exact match to the constant primer or identifier. COPE v1.2.5 was used to merge high-quality paired reads, and clonotypes were defined as unique nucleotide sequences. MiTCR v1.1 was used to align the clonotypes against IMGT TRBV, TRBD and TRBJ reference segments. Analysis was restricted to V-J combinations with a frequency above 0.0001, which covered 98% to 99.2% of repertoires. The TCS score was defined as F50 (clonal expansion) divided by E x V (chaos), with BLOSUM62-based TCRdist calculated between CDR3 peptides within each V-J. Welch's t-statistics and random forest reduced approximately 520 V-J features to roughly 13, which were used in a naive Bayes classifier (R e1071). The Morisita-Horn index was used to measure how similar the thyroid and blood repertoires were. TCRdb handled the public reads itself, with Q25 trimming in fastp and clone calling in MiXCR, and kept productive beta chains. Each entry is one CDR3 protein sequence, shown with its most common DNA and genes. Here the V and J calls rest on TCRdb's processing, not on the authors' analysis. A total of around 580,000 distinct CDR3 sequences appear in this sample, around 45% of them only once. The ten largest clones take up approximately 7.5% of the sample.

The rearrangement joined TRBV7-3 to TRBJ1-1, with TRBD1 as a weak D call on 6 bases. The receptor was isolated from a woman younger than 30 with Graves' hyperthyroidism. Sequenced material: peripheral blood or thyroid tissue (not recorded which). The CDR3 in this case is CASSSYLQGGPEAFF. The bases read TGTGCCAGCAGCAGTTACTTACAGGGAGGGCCTGAAGCTTTCTTT.